This T cell receptor beta chain was captured by sequencing in a study of blood T cell repertoires in COVID-19. Study summary: Acute-phase and convalescent COVID-19 samples originated in the United States, Italy and Spain. Nucleic acid was either cDNA or gDNA, and it came from T cells, B-cell-depleted T cells, or PBMCs.

Authors' analysis steps: Quantification of nucleated cells was approximated via reference gene primer amplification. The method was immunoSEQ multiplex PCR; TCRdb's version includes in-frame clones alone and lacks a portion of them. D and trimming were read from the DNA, whereas the V and J calls and clone size are those reported in that table. The sample includes about 270,000 clones, about 80% of them seen just once. V was clipped by 0 bases and J by 5 bases, with 11 bases between them. The length of the CDR3 is 15 residues. Germline V CDR1 and CDR2: SGHNT, YYREEE (reference sequence). The sequence derives from a woman in her fifties or sixties who had recovered from COVID-19. The sequenced sample consisted of peripheral blood. V gene TRBV5-4 combines with J gene TRBJ1-4, with D unresolved. The CDR3 region is CASSLGTDENEKLFF. The CDR3 DNA is TGTGCCAGCAGCTTGGGGACTGACGAAAATGAAAAACTGTTTTTT.